Each of the 30 T cell receptor beta chains below was sequenced from the same sample in a study of CXCR3-negative and CXCR3-positive naive CD8 T cells. TRB cDNA was prepared as libraries by UMI-labeled 5' RACE. TCRdb processed the 5' RACE reads again and assigns one entry to each CDR3 protein, with no DNA. The table lists about 92,000 distinct CDR3 sequences. Sequencing input: naive CXCR3- CD8+ T cells from blood. Indicated subset: CD45RO-CCR7+CD27+CD95- naive CD8+ T cells lacking CXCR3 (TNR3-). These receptors originate from a human donor in good health. Some clones in this sample may be carry-over from other donors' samples.

CDR3 in amino acids: CASSLESRTGKQFF. The V gene is TRBV12-3 or TRBV12-4, the J gene TRBJ2-1; TCRdb's D gene call, TRBD1, goes unchecked for lack of DNA. The CDR3 consists of 14 residues.

The chain has TRBV15 and TRBJ1-5. The CDR3 has 17 amino acids. The V gene's germline CDR1 is LNHNV and CDR2 YYDKDF (reference sequence). CDR3 protein: CATSRDPEGLSNQPQHF.

The chain has TRBV5-1 and TRBJ2-5; TCRdb calls TRBD1, which cannot be checked without DNA. In germline, CDR1 is SGHRS, CDR2 YFSETQ. This CDR3 has 14 residues. Here the CDR3 reads CASSSETGGKTQYF.

This sequence joins TRBV20-1 and TRBJ1-1; TCRdb outputs TRBD1, but without DNA this stays unchecked. The germline CDR1 and CDR2 sequences are DFQATT and SNEGSKA (reference sequence). The CDR3 contains 14 residues. The CDR3 loop reads CSAFRTGGNTEAFF.

J is TRBJ2-2 and V is TRBV29-1. The CDR3 runs to 13 residues. The germline gives CDR1 SQVTM, CDR2 ANQGSEA. This CDR3 is CSVEKGTTGELFF.

V and J are TRBV29-1 and TRBJ1-1. The CDR3 length is 12 residues. From germline, CDR1 is SQVTM and CDR2 ANQGSEA. The CDR3 here is CSVGVMNTEAFF.

J is TRBJ1-2 and V is TRBV4-1. The germline V gene has CDR1 MGHRA and CDR2 YSYEKL. This CDR3 contains 15 residues. CDR3 sequence reads: CASSQDFPVLDGYTF.

The chain carries TRBV11-2 and TRBJ1-5; checking the TCRdb D call of TRBD1 is not possible without DNA. There are 16 residues in the CDR3. CDR1 SGHAT and CDR2 FQNNGV come from the germline V gene. The CDR3 sequence is CASSSSPGGSNQPQHF.

This rearrangement joins TRBV7-9 to TRBJ2-1; TCRdb returns TRBD1, unconfirmable since there is no DNA. The CDR3 has 13 residues. Germline V CDR1 and CDR2: SEHNR, FQNEAQ (reference sequence). This chain's CDR3 is CASSPLKGNEQFF.

This chain uses TRBV7-8 with TRBJ2-1; TCRdb reports TRBD2, a call that lacks DNA to check it against. Germline V lookup: CDR1 SGHVS, CDR2 FQNEAQ. The CDR3 consists of 14 residues. The CDR3 spells CASTGTSENNEQFF.

The chain is built from TRBV6-5 and TRBJ2-7; as DNA is missing, the TRBD1 call by TCRdb cannot be tested. This CDR3 comprises 15 residues. The germline CDR1 and CDR2 sequences are MNHEY and SVGAGI. Here the CDR3 reads CASSSGQGNSYEQYF.

This chain uses TRBV5-1 with TRBJ2-1; TCRdb designates TRBD2, a call that cannot be tested without DNA. The CDR3 loop spans 16 amino acids. The V gene's germline CDR1 is SGHRS and CDR2 YFSETQ. CDR3 amino acids: CASSPPGLVTYNEQFF.

The chain joins TRBV2 to TRBJ2-1; without DNA, the TCRdb call of TRBD2 cannot be checked. Germline V gives CDR1 SNHLY, CDR2 FYNNEI. The CDR3 has 15 amino acids. The CDR3 reads CASGEWLELSNEQFF.

CDR3 protein: CASRAAGTVNSPLHF. The chain has TRBV2 and TRBJ1-6; TCRdb lists TRBD1, though no DNA is available to test this call. The CDR3 covers 15 residues. Germline CDR1 is SNHLY and CDR2 is FYNNEI.

V and J are TRBV5-4 and TRBJ2-1; TCRdb calls TRBD1, which cannot be checked without DNA. Germline V CDR1 and CDR2: SGHNT, YYREEE (reference sequence). This CDR3 comprises 12 residues. The CDR3 is CASSFGTGGWFF.

The chain has TRBV28 and TRBJ2-2. The CDR3 runs to 13 residues. Per the germline V gene, CDR1 is MDHEN and CDR2 is SYDVKM. The CDR3 spells CASSLSETGELFF.

The chain has TRBV7-6 and TRBJ2-1. The CDR3 covers 12 residues. CDR1 and CDR2 (germline): SGHVS, FNYEAQ. CDR3 protein: CASSLVSDEQFF.

The chain employs TRBV9 and TRBJ2-3; the D call of TRBD1 rests on TCRdb alone, since no DNA is present to check it. This CDR3 is built from 16 residues. In germline, CDR1 is SGDLS, CDR2 YYNGEE. The CDR3 loop is CASSVSPTTGADTQYF.

This chain connects TRBV12-3 or TRBV12-4 to TRBJ2-1; TCRdb names TRBD1, which stays unverified in the absence of DNA. CDR3 length: 15 amino acids. This chain's CDR3 is CASMSQGIIYNEQFF.

The chain couples TRBV6-5 to TRBJ2-5. Germline-derived CDR1 and CDR2 are MNHEY and SVGAGI. This CDR3 contains 13 residues. CDR3 in amino acids: CASSLTAGGTQYF.

The genes are TRBV29-1 and TRBJ2-2; the D call from TCRdb, TRBD2, cannot be confirmed without DNA. This CDR3 spans 11 amino acids. CDR1 is SQVTM and CDR2 is ANQGSEA in the germline V gene. CDR3 sequence: CSGLGGGELFF.

The J gene is TRBJ2-5, the V gene TRBV6-2 or TRBV6-3; TCRdb's D gene call, TRBD2, goes unchecked for lack of DNA. This CDR3 is built from 14 residues. CDR1 and CDR2 (germline): MNHEY, SVGEGT. CDR3 sequence: CASRPYSFQETQYF.

The J gene is TRBJ1-2, the V gene TRBV18; the D call of TRBD1 rests on TCRdb alone, since no DNA is present to check it. The CDR3 extends over 16 amino acids. Germline CDR1 and CDR2: KGHSH and LQKENI. The CDR3 loop reads CASSPGTGDGSSGYTF.

V and J are TRBV7-3 and TRBJ1-6; there is no DNA to check the TCRdb D call of TRBD1. CDR1 is SGHTA, CDR2 FQGTGA, per germline. This CDR3 has 14 residues. CDR3 region: CASSPAGGSSPLHF.

V and J are TRBV7-3 and TRBJ2-1; as DNA is missing, the TRBD2 call by TCRdb cannot be tested. Germline V gene sequence: CDR1 SGHTA, CDR2 FQGTGA. There are 17 residues in the CDR3. The chain's CDR3 is CASSLRPGTSGSHEQFF.

V is TRBV7-7 and J is TRBJ2-5; TCRdb's assignment of TRBD2 cannot be checked, as there is no DNA. This CDR3 region has 14 residues. Germline values: CDR1 SSHAT, CDR2 FNYEAQ (reference sequence). This chain's CDR3 is CASSLDPGGETQYF.

The chain recombines TRBV10-3 with TRBJ2-7; TCRdb's assignment of TRBD2 cannot be checked, as there is no DNA. Looked up from germline, CDR1 is ENHRY and CDR2 is SYGVKD. CDR3 length equals 18 residues. CDR3 region: CAISVSLLAGEFPHEQYF.

The V gene is TRBV13, the J gene TRBJ2-2. Germline-derived CDR1 and CDR2 are PRHDT and FYEKMQ (reference sequence). The CDR3 contains 14 residues. CDR3 amino acids: CASTISGNTGELFF.

The chain recombines TRBV2 with TRBJ2-4; absent DNA, TCRdb's TRBD2 call cannot be checked. Germline V gene data show CDR1 as SNHLY and CDR2 as FYNNEI. CDR3 length: 14 amino acids. The CDR3 sequence is CASAAGGMLDIQYF.

The V and J genes are TRBV5-1 and TRBJ2-7; TCRdb's D call of TRBD1 is untestable without DNA. The CDR3 is 14 amino acids. CDR1 is SGHRS and CDR2 is YFSETQ in the germline V gene. CDR3 amino acids: CASSQGTGEYEQYF. Looking up the rest from reference TRBV5-1 and TRBJ2-7 gives the full variable domain: KAGVTQTPRYLIKTRGQQVTLSCSPISGHRSVSWYQQTPGQGLQFLFEYFSETQRNKGNFPGRFSGRQFSNSRSEMNVSTLELGDSALYLCASSQGTGEYEQYFGPGTRLTVT.